This TCR beta chain was found in a study of T cells in Graves' hyperthyroidism and ophthalmopathy. Germline V gene data show CDR1 as LNHDA and CDR2 as SQIVND (reference sequence). The V segment lost 6 bases and the J segment 3 bases; nucleotides outside the gene matches: 3. CDR3 length: 13 amino acids. TCR beta CDR3 region amplification was performed from RNA transcripts. The HTBI primer set drove a first-round RT-PCR of the TCR CDR3. MiXCR, run by TCRdb on the multiplex PCR reads, gives a single entry per CDR3 protein. Altogether more than 500,000 distinct CDR3 sequences are present, about 15% being singletons, with the ten largest covering around 4.1%. This clonotype was recorded many times.

Sequenced material: blood. The genes are TRBV19 and TRBJ1-1; 8 nucleotides line up with TRBD1. The sequence derives from a woman between 35 and 50 years old with Graves' ophthalmopathy. For the CDR3, the DNA is TGTGCCAGTAGACCACAGGGGGACACTGAAGCTTTCTTT. It codes for CASRPQGDTEAFF.